This T cell receptor beta chain was found in a study of cytomegalovirus exposure and HLA in healthy donors (dated by TCRdb to about 2017). About the study as a whole: According to an earlier analysis of 587 of the donors, roughly 180 million T cells yielded over 100 million unique TCR beta sequences and around 280 Gb of sequence data. In a later analysis, previously published TCR beta repertoires from 500 to 750 donors were re-analyzed and high-resolution HLA genotyping was added so that TCR occurrence patterns could be studied. To predict cytomegalovirus infection status, the study brought together high-throughput TCR immunosequencing, statistical association of individual TCRs with disease status, and machine learning. The T cell repertoires of several hundred subjects were profiled by immunosequencing and related to cytomegalovirus serostatus. An earlier analysis of 587 of the donors used high-throughput TCR beta sequencing to judge whether each TCR beta V gene segment behaved as functional or pseudogenic. Every discovery cohort repertoire had been produced on one sequencing platform. The genetic ancestry cluster associated with self-reported Caucasian donors included approximately 85% of the 398 genotyped donors. A few DR-DQ haplotypes were treated as single units for association and clustering because of strong linkage in the cohort. Class I and class II HLA loci were covered by the typing at four-digit resolution. Typing coverage varied by locus: about 629-630 donors for A, B, C, DRB1 and DQB1; about 520 for DQA1; about 590 for DPA1; approximately 470 for DPB1. Donor age, sex, ethnicity and CMV serostatus were compiled together with the repertoire data. In a later genetic analysis, genome-wide SNP genotypes for about three fifths of the roughly 670 donors were used, and that subset was treated as a discovery cohort. Approximately 310 gigabases of sequencing data and around 87 million unique TCR sequences were included in an early release covering roughly 600 HLA-typed donors. Rather than drawing on any new phenotypic data, the later analysis identified candidate immune exposures from TCR beta sequences and the way those sequences occurred across donors. On average, roughly 240,000 unique TCR beta nucleotide sequences were sequenced per donor among some 430 genotyped donors of the cohort, with 15% to 20% of those sequences being non-productive. The study aimed to test whether cataloging public T cell receptors could reveal signatures of past pathogen exposure. In addition to the first cohort of around 670 subjects, a separate validation cohort of some 120 different subjects was used.

In its sample, this clone was seen a few times. No antigen is known for it. It has no much larger one-base neighbor in the sample; base qualities were not kept. The protocol used for the library was the immunoSEQ multiplex PCR assay. The multiplex PCR relied on a mix of 60 forward primers for TCR Vbeta segments and 13 reverse primers for TCR Jbeta segments. A multiplex PCR assay on genomic DNA amplified the CDR3 region of rearranged TCR beta genes. On the Illumina HiSeq System, the amplified TCR beta libraries were sequenced as 87-base-pair reads. As for the authors' bioinformatics: In a later analysis, tens of millions of unique TCR beta chains were counted across the approximately 640 repertoires, and some 10 million of these chains were shared by at least two donors. A nearest-neighbor algorithm error-corrected the raw reads and collapsed the reads into unique sequences, merging closely related sequences to remove PCR and sequencing errors. To assign V, D and J gene segments, CDR3 sequences were aligned to IMGT reference sequences. Each retained sequence needed at least a six-nucleotide match to both a V gene segment and a J gene segment. A rearrangement counted as productive if the CDR3 had no stop codons and remained in frame with V and J, and every other rearrangement counted as non-productive. Following IMGT convention, CDR3 was defined as the stretch from the second conserved V-encoded cysteine to the conserved J-encoded phenylalanine. Sequences without an unambiguous match to a single V gene segment were excluded from the earlier analysis of approximately 600 of the donors. In an earlier analysis of approximately 590 of the donors, V segments were called functional above 56.7% productive rearrangements and were called segregating when the between-donor standard deviation exceeded 5%. A statistical classification framework was built for diagnosing cytomegalovirus status from the catalog of TCR beta chain sequences. In a later analysis, V and J genes were assigned by comparing TCR nucleotide sequences against IMGT/GENE-DB human TR gene sequences. In a later analysis, CDR3 sequences and most-parsimonious VDJ recombination scenarios were assigned using the TCRdist pipeline. In a later analysis, every TCR beta chain was defined by the combination of its CDR3 amino acid sequence and its V-gene family, and reads without a unique V-gene family were dropped. To address suspected cross-contamination and a sequencing artifact, a later analysis removed under 600 highly shared, low-generation-probability nucleotide sequences. In a later analysis, a clonal expansion index was calculated for each public chain from normalized within-repertoire ranks of inferred template counts. A later analysis computed generation probabilities with a VDJ recombination model fitted to out-of-frame rearrangements, and checked the results against IGoR. In a later analysis, TCR-TCR, TCR-HLA and TCR-CMV co-occurrence was scored with hypergeometric tests, and a repertoire-size bias correction was applied to TCR pairs. To estimate false discovery rates, a later analysis permuted the HLA or CMV assignments 20 times. In a later analysis, co-occurring TCRs were grouped using DBSCAN, with TCRdist sequence similarity added in when clustering inside HLA-allele-positive subsets. For co-occurrence clustering, repertoires with fewer than 30,000 or more than 120,000 public chains were excluded, along with five repertoires with anomalous nucleotide sharing. In its TCRdb copy, this immuneACCESS table keeps in-frame sequences only and misses some clones. Where compared with another copy, unresolved V genes explain less than half of these, and the others have no known cause. V and J calls plus clone size are reproduced from that table; the DNA served to infer D and trimming. Within this sample are about 160,000 clones, with 70% to 80% of them counted one time only. Of the sample, about 1% falls within the top ten clones.

In the germline V gene, CDR1 corresponds to SNHLY and CDR2 to FYNNEI. V is trimmed back by 5 bases and J by 6 bases, and the junction contains 7 bases that no gene match accounts for. The CDR3 goes from the cysteine to the phenylalanine over 16 residues. Kept here is only the CDR3 DNA, which spans 48 bases and is read in frame from base 1. The cohort was made up of under 800 healthy bone marrow donors. Cohort members were all nominally healthy when sampled, although unrecorded immune exposures were likely present. The donor tested CMV seronegative, placing the donor among the roughly 340 seronegative members of the cohort. A peripheral blood sample was collected from each donor, and TCR beta sequencing was performed on peripheral blood mononuclear cells. The Qiagen DNeasy Blood Extraction Kit was used to extract genomic DNA from the blood cell samples. What the authors observed across the whole study: In a later analysis, HLA-associated TCR beta chains showed more clonal expansion and lower generation probabilities than non-associated chains that were equally common. An association between a missense DCLRE1C variant and V-gene and J-gene trimming of TCR beta chains was found in a later genetic analysis and replicated in an independent cohort. Because HLA typing was unavailable for some donors at each locus, only the typed subset was used in association tests. The authors suggested that the approach could potentially be extended to other disease states and immunological phenotypes. A further reported finding was that TCR beta sequences accurately predicted the HLA-A and HLA-B alleles for most subjects in the first cohort. Linkage disequilibrium might explain the correlated functional status among segregating V segments, but an unknown experimental factor could not be excluded. A cluster of highly shared sequence variants was judged likely to represent a technical artifact of the sequencing pipeline. According to a later genetic analysis, donors in an Asian-associated ancestry cluster had fewer N-insertions in productive TCRs than the roughly 670-donor mean. According to a later analysis, parvovirus B19, influenza, CMV and Epstein-Barr virus appeared linked to several top co-occurrence clusters. According to a later analysis, most CMV-associated TCR beta chains appeared to be HLA-restricted, and the HLA associations seemed to be driven largely by CMV exposure. In a later analysis, TCR association rates were found to vary across HLA loci, with the most associated TCRs seen for DRB1 alleles and the fewest for HLA-C alleles. Because the 87-base-pair reads could not distinguish some IMGT-functional V segments, including TRBV6-2 and TRBV6-3, those segments were excluded. Broadly in line with IMGT annotations, most TCR beta V segments showed up in productive rearrangements about 87% or about 30% of the time in an earlier analysis of 587 of the donors. Only TCR beta chains were sequenced in this cohort, and the absence of alpha or paired-chain data limited detectable features. The classifier was reported to diagnose cytomegalovirus status with high specificity and sensitivity in both the original and validation cohorts. When HLA alleles, especially DR and DQ, strongly co-occurred, attributing TCR associations to individual alleles was difficult. While some public TCRs were present in many individuals, most TCR sequences turned up only very rarely across donors. Specific HLA alleles were associated with 15,000 to 20,000 TCR beta sequences at a false discovery rate of 0.05 in a later analysis. CMV serostatus was the only immune exposure information available for the cohort. The presence/absence analyses assumed that sequencing depth was roughly uniform across donors, and that assumption may not be true. The study gave a list of around 170 TCR beta chains associated with cytomegalovirus. In vitro tests confirmed that a few of the cytomegalovirus-associated TCR beta chains recognize cytomegalovirus antigens. Because counts were too low, seventeen rarely observed V segments, including chromosome 9 orphons, were left out of the earlier analysis of a few hundred of the donors.

Sample: PBMCs. The rearrangement combines TRBV2 with TRBJ2-4; 13 bases in between match TRBD2. The origin of this receptor is a woman aged 40 to 50 in good health and CMV-seronegative. CDR3 reads: CASSWGLAGHRNIQYF. Read as DNA, the sequence is TGTGCCAGCAGTTGGGGACTAGCGGGACATCGAAACATTCAGTACTTC.